The next 32 T cell receptor beta chains were all read from a single sample in a study of shared clonotypes between healthy human individuals. Repertoires were generated with immunoSEQ multiplex PCR, while TCRdb's copy carries only in-frame clones and drops some. The table includes some 2,400,000 clones, 95% detected once. The source material was naive CD4+ T cells sorted from blood. Subset noted: CD45RA+ positively selected. These receptor sequences come from a man aged 18 to 35 in good health.

The chain joins TRBV7-9 to TRBJ1-4; TRBD1 might be the D (6 bases). The CDR3 has 14 residues. Trimming pared 4 bases from V and 5 bases from J, leaving 11 bases between. The germline V gene has CDR1 SEHNR and CDR2 FQNEAQ (reference sequence). In nucleotides, the CDR3 is TGTGCCAGCAGCTCGACCCAGGGGAATGAAAAACTGTTTTTT. This sequence encodes CASSSTQGNEKLFF.

The rearrangement uses TRBV30 and TRBJ1-2; D remains unclear. Trimming removed 1 base at V and 5 bases at J, with 8 bases between. CDR3 length: 12 residues. Germline values: CDR1 GTSNPN, CDR2 SVGIG (reference sequence). CDR3 in DNA: TGTGCCTGGAGTGCGAATGAATATGGCTACACCTTC. It encodes CAWSANEYGYTF.

The chain is built from TRBV6-1 and TRBJ1-1; D is possibly TRBD1 (6 bases). Germline loops: CDR1 MNHNS, CDR2 SASEGT. The CDR3 is made up of 12 amino acids. V lost 2 bases and J 11 bases, leaving 12 bases between the germline ends. The CDR3 nucleotides are TGTGCCAGCAGTGAATGGGGGCCGGGTGCTTTCTTT. This gives the protein CASSEWGPGAFF.

This clone was seen only once. This sequence joins TRBV11-2 and TRBJ2-5, with D possibly TRBD2 on 6 matching bases. Germline-derived CDR1 and CDR2 are SGHAT and FQNNGV. Trimming cost V 0 bases and J 5 bases, with 13 bases left between them. The CDR3 contains 15 residues. CDR3: CASSLDWAGSETQYF. CDR3 DNA: TGTGCCAGCAGCTTAGATTGGGCGGGAAGTGAGACCCAGTACTTC.

This rearrangement joins TRBV6-1 to TRBJ1-5; D is unclear. Trimming pared 2 bases from V and 4 bases from J, leaving 9 bases between. There are 14 residues in the CDR3. The germline V gene has CDR1 MNHNS and CDR2 SASEGT. The CDR3 spells CASSERPVNQPQHF. CDR3 nucleotide sequence: TGTGCCAGCAGTGAAAGGCCAGTGAATCAGCCCCAGCATTTT.

The gene calls are TRBV12-5 and TRBJ1-2; 9 bases line up with TRBD1. The junction had 7 bases not matched to a gene; V was cut back by 4 bases and J by 4 bases. The germline V gene encodes CDR1 LGHNT and CDR2 FRNRAP. The CDR3 consists of 15 residues. The DNA of the CDR3 is TGTGCTAGTGGTTCGACAGGGGGTCTGGGCTATGGCTACACCTTC. The encoded protein is CASGSTGGLGYGYTF.

The chain is built from TRBV6-1 and TRBJ1-1, with a weak D call TRBD1 (5 bases). This CDR3 contains 14 residues. CDR1 is MNHNS, CDR2 SASEGT, per germline. The V end lost 6 bases, the J end lost 4 bases, and 15 bases lay between the germline ends. DNA for the CDR3: TGTGCCAGCAGGCCCAAGCAGGGTGGCACTGAAGCTTTCTTT. Translated, it gives CASRPKQGGTEAFF.

The V and J genes are TRBV9 and TRBJ1-2; weak D call: TRBD1 (6 bases). The V and J ends lost 4 bases and 4 bases respectively, with 17 bases between them. From germline, CDR1 is SGDLS and CDR2 YYNGEE. The CDR3 runs 15 residues. The CDR3 nucleotides are TGTGCCAGCAGCACAGATGGGGGCGCTTCCTATGGCTACACCTTC. Translation: CASSTDGGASYGYTF.

V is TRBV6-5 and J is TRBJ2-1; D is undetermined. The length of the CDR3 is 13 residues. Germline assignment: CDR1 MNHEY and CDR2 SVGAGI. Deletions cut 2 bases from V and 7 bases from J, with 9 bases between. In nucleotides, the CDR3 is TGTGCCAGCAGTTACCCCTCTGCGAATGAGCAGTTCTTC. As protein: CASSYPSANEQFF.

V and J are TRBV28 and TRBJ1-2, with 7 bases lining up with TRBD1. The ends lost 7 bases at V and 8 bases at J; junction bases unmatched: 7. The CDR3 length is 12 residues. Looked up from germline, CDR1 is MDHEN and CDR2 is SYDVKM. Here the CDR3 reads CASNIGGNGYTF. The CDR3 DNA is TGTGCCAGCAACATAGGGGGCAACGGCTACACCTTC.

Comments on this clone: The same CDR3 arises from other DNA sequences in this sample as well. V and J are TRBV28 and TRBJ1-1; 7 bases match TRBD1. The germline CDR1 and CDR2 sequences are MDHEN and SYDVKM. V lost 4 bases and J lost 4; bases outside the gene matches: 3. The CDR3 is 13 amino acids. CDR3 sequence: CASSWTGRTEAFF. In DNA form, the CDR3 reads TGTGCCAGCAGTTGGACAGGCCGCACTGAAGCTTTCTTT. The full variable domain, its missing parts supplied by reference TRBV28 and TRBJ1-1, is DVKVTQSSRYLVKRTGEKVFLECVQDMDHENMFWYRQDPGLGLRLIYFSYDVKMKEKGDIPEGYSVSREKKERFSLILESASTNQTSMYLCASSWTGRTEAFFGQGTRLTVV.

The CDR3 sequence is CASSRTGINYEQYF. The CDR3 coding sequence is TGTGCCAGCAGCCGCACAGGGATTAACTACGAGCAGTACTTC. This sequence joins TRBV5-4 and TRBJ2-7; maybe TRBD1 (6 bases). CDR3 size: 14 residues. With 4 bases removed from V and 3 bases from J, the gap between germline ends came to 14 bases. Germline CDR1 and CDR2: SGHNT and YYREEE (reference sequence). Full variable domain (remainder filled in from reference TRBV5-4 and TRBJ2-7): ETGVTQSPTHLIKTRGQQVTLRCSSQSGHNTVSWYQQALGQGPQFIFQYYREEENGRGNFPPRFSGLQFPNYSSELNVNALELDDSALYLCASSRTGINYEQYFGPGTRLTVT.

The rearrangement links TRBV6-5 to TRBJ1-2; TRBD1 agrees at 7 bases. The CDR3 has 15 residues. Germline V lookup: CDR1 MNHEY, CDR2 SVGAGI. Trimming removed 0 bases from V and 3 bases from J; junction bases left unmatched: 4. Here the CDR3 DNA reads TGTGCCAGCAGTTACTCGACAGGGCCCTACTATGGCTACACCTTC. Protein product: CASSYSTGPYYGYTF.

This clone was picked up one time. The chain couples TRBV30 to TRBJ1-2; 7 bases agree with TRBD1. The CDR3 sequence is 13 residues long. Unmatched junction bases numbered 6, after V lost 2 bases and J lost 6 bases. Germline CDR1 reads GTSNPN; CDR2 reads SVGIG (reference sequence). The CDR3, as DNA: TGTGCCTGGAGTCCACAGGGGACCAATGGCTACACCTTC. The encoded protein is CAWSPQGTNGYTF. The full variable domain, its missing parts supplied by reference TRBV30 and TRBJ1-2, is SQTIHQWPATLVQPVGSPLSLECTVEGTSNPNLYWYRQAAGRGLQLLFYSVGIGQISSEVPQNLSASRPQDRQFILSSKKLLLSDSGFYLCAWSPQGTNGYTFGSGTRLTVV.

The V and J genes are TRBV7-9 and TRBJ2-1; D ambiguous. CDR3 length equals 13 residues. The germline V and J ends were trimmed by 2 bases and 5 bases, with 7 bases remaining between them. Germline V gives CDR1 SEHNR, CDR2 FQNEAQ (reference sequence). The CDR3: CASSLLQDNEQFF. The DNA of the CDR3 is TGTGCCAGCAGCTTATTGCAAGACAATGAGCAGTTCTTC.

This clone was counted only a few times. This chain links TRBV5-4 with TRBJ1-1; no clear D gene. The CDR3 runs 12 residues. The germline gives CDR1 SGHNT, CDR2 YYREEE (reference sequence). Trimming took off 4 bases at V and 8 bases at J, with 12 bases between the two ends. The CDR3 loop reads CASSIGLVEAFF. For the CDR3, the DNA is TGTGCCAGCAGCATTGGACTTGTAGAAGCTTTCTTT.

The CDR3: CASSLSLGQRYSGANVLTF. The CDR3 DNA sequence: TGTGCCAGCAGTTTATCGCTGGGGCAGAGATACTCTGGGGCCAACGTCCTGACTTTC. The J gene is TRBJ2-6, the V gene TRBV27, with a weak D call TRBD1 (5 bases). The CDR3 loop spans 19 amino acids. V was cut by 0 bases and J by 0 bases, with 15 bases left in between. Germline CDR1 MNHEY, CDR2 SMNVEV (reference sequence). The full variable domain, in which reference TRBV27 and TRBJ2-6 provide the parts outside the CDR3, is EAQVTQNPRYLITVTGKKLTVTCSQNMNHEYMSWYRQDPGLGLRQIYYSMNVEVTDKGDVPEGYKVSRKEKRNFPLILESPSPNQTSLYFCASSLSLGQRYSGANVLTFGAGSRLTVL.

Concerning this clone itself: Other nucleotide sequences from this sample produce the same CDR3. The J gene is TRBJ1-5, the V gene TRBV4-1; maybe TRBD1 (5 bases). Germline loops: CDR1 MGHRA, CDR2 YSYEKL. V was shortened by 0 bases and J by 1 base, with 7 bases between the two germline ends. This CDR3 has 15 residues. The CDR3 bases are TGCGCCAGCAGCCAAGAAGGGGCGAGCAATCAGCCCCAGCATTTT. As protein: CASSQEGASNQPQHF.

The chain combines TRBV5-1 with TRBJ1-3; no clear D gene. This CDR3 is built from 15 residues. CDR1 and CDR2 (germline): SGHRS, YFSETQ. The V gene lost 0 bases and the J gene lost 4 bases, with 11 bases spanning the gap. For the CDR3, the DNA is TGCGCCAGCAGCTTGGACGGGGAGGCGGGAAACACCATATATTTT. Its protein is CASSLDGEAGNTIYF. The full variable domain, rest sourced from reference TRBV5-1 and TRBJ1-3, is KAGVTQTPRYLIKTRGQQVTLSCSPISGHRSVSWYQQTPGQGLQFLFEYFSETQRNKGNFPGRFSGRQFSNSRSEMNVSTLELGDSALYLCASSLDGEAGNTIYFGEGSWLTVV.

This chain joins TRBV4-1 and TRBJ1-1; 7 bases are a match to TRBD1. Germline CDR1 MGHRA, CDR2 YSYEKL. Trimming took 1 base from V and 8 from J; bases not matched to a gene: 13. This CDR3 spans 16 amino acids. The CDR3 loop reads CASSQGATGKRWEAFF. In DNA, the CDR3 is TGCGCCAGCAGCCAAGGGGCGACAGGGAAACGGTGGGAAGCTTTCTTT.

V and J are TRBV5-4 and TRBJ2-1; either TRBD1 or TRBD2 may supply D (5 bases each). The CDR3 runs 16 residues. Per germline, CDR1 SGHNT and CDR2 YYREEE (reference sequence). V was clipped by 0 bases and J by 7 bases, with 17 bases between them. This CDR3 reads CASSLEGEGWQNEQFF. The DNA of the CDR3 is TGTGCCAGCAGCTTGGAGGGAGAGGGGTGGCAGAATGAGCAGTTCTTC.

The chain couples TRBV10-1 to TRBJ2-2; D remains unclear. This CDR3 is built from 11 residues. Trimming shortened V by 2 bases and J by 7 bases, and 2 bases separated the two germline ends. The germline CDR1 and CDR2 sequences are WNHNN and SYGVQD (reference sequence). CDR3 nucleotides: TGCGCCAGCAGTGAGAACGGGGAGCTGTTTTTT. Encoded protein: CASSENGELFF.

The chain recombines TRBV6-5 with TRBJ2-5; no definite D call. This CDR3 region has 12 residues. Germline V gene data show CDR1 as MNHEY and CDR2 as SVGAGI. V was clipped by 5 bases and J by 5 bases, with 9 bases between them. CDR3 region: CASSQAGETQYF. In DNA, the CDR3 is TGTGCCAGCAGTCAAGCCGGTGAGACCCAGTACTTC.

This CDR3 reads CASTRTSTNEKLFF. The CDR3 nucleotides are TGTGCCAGCACCCGGACATCAACTAATGAAAAACTGTTTTTT. The rearrangement joins TRBV6-1 to TRBJ1-4; tentatively, D is TRBD1 (5 bases). From germline, CDR1 is MNHNS and CDR2 SASEGT. There are 14 residues in the CDR3. Trimming took off 7 bases at V and 0 bases at J, with 9 bases between the two ends.

This clone was detected once. The genes are TRBV4-1 and TRBJ1-5; TRBD1 matches at 8 bases. Germline assignment: CDR1 MGHRA and CDR2 YSYEKL. This CDR3 is built from 17 residues. V gave up 1 base and J gave up 4 bases; unmatched junction bases: 9. Here the CDR3 DNA reads TGCGCCAGCAGCCAAGGGTCGGCCAGGGGGCGGAATCAGCCCCAGCATTTT. It codes for CASSQGSARGRNQPQHF.

The rearrangement uses TRBV10-3 and TRBJ2-4, with TRBD2 identical over 13 bases. This CDR3 has 19 amino acids. Germline V gene sequence: CDR1 ENHRY, CDR2 SYGVKD. V trimming: 4 bases; J trimming: 0 bases; junction bases outside the gene matches: 9. CDR3 sequence: CAISGQTSGGALAKNIQYF. In DNA, the CDR3 is TGTGCCATCAGTGGACAAACTAGCGGGGGGGCCCTAGCCAAAAACATTCAGTACTTC.

The rearrangement links TRBV19 to TRBJ1-6, with TRBD1 matching 7 bases. Germline V gene sequence: CDR1 LNHDA, CDR2 SQIVND (reference sequence). V gave up 4 bases and J gave up 11 bases; unmatched junction bases: 8. The CDR3 is 14 amino acids. This chain's CDR3 is CASSTRGALPPLHF. The CDR3 DNA reads as TGTGCCAGTAGTACCAGGGGGGCCCTACCACCCCTCCACTTT. Together with reference TRBV19 and TRBJ1-6, the CDR3 gives the full variable domain: DGGITQSPKYLFRKEGQNVTLSCEQNLNHDAMYWYRQDPGQGLRLIYYSQIVNDFQKGDIAEGYSVSREKKESFPLTVTSAQKNPTAFYLCASSTRGALPPLHFGNGTRLTVT.

The rearrangement links TRBV6-6 to TRBJ2-5; D call uncertain. Germline V gene sequence: CDR1 MNHNY, CDR2 SVGAGI (reference sequence). Trimming pared 2 bases from V and 3 bases from J, leaving 10 bases between. The CDR3 extends over 14 amino acids. CDR3 residues: CASSYPDPEETQYF. The CDR3 DNA follows: TGTGCCAGCAGTTACCCCGACCCCGAAGAGACCCAGTACTTC.

The CDR3, as DNA: TGCGCCAGCAGCTTGCTACAGGGGAAGCAAGAGACCCAGTACTTC. Its translation: CASSLLQGKQETQYF. The chain joins TRBV5-1 to TRBJ2-5, with TRBD1 matching over 7 bases. Per germline, CDR1 SGHRS and CDR2 YFSETQ. V was clipped by 1 base and J by 2 bases; unmatched bases: 5. The CDR3 sequence is 15 residues long.

V is TRBV6-5 and J is TRBJ1-2, with TRBD1 matching 7 bases. Germline lookup yields CDR1 MNHEY and CDR2 SVGAGI. This CDR3 is built from 15 residues. The V gene end was trimmed by 7 bases and the J gene end by 3 bases; junction bases not matched to a gene: 11. The CDR3 nucleotides are TGTGCCAGCACCCCACTGACAGGGAGGGACTATGGCTACACCTTC. Translating gives CASTPLTGRDYGYTF.

The gene calls are TRBV7-2 and TRBJ2-3, with D perhaps given as TRBD1 or TRBD2 (6 bases each). V was cut by 0 bases and J by 0 bases, with 13 bases left in between. The CDR3 spans 17 residues. Germline V gene data show CDR1 as SGHTA and CDR2 as FQGNSA. Here the CDR3 DNA reads TGTGCCAGCAGCTTAGCGCGGGACATCGGTAGCACAGATACGCAGTATTTT. It codes for CASSLARDIGSTDTQYF.

The rearrangement links TRBV10-2 to TRBJ1-1; possibly TRBD1 for D (6 bases). Germline loops: CDR1 WSHSY, CDR2 SAAADI. V was cut by 8 bases and J by 0 bases, with 13 bases left in between. The CDR3 has 14 amino acids. The CDR3 sequence is CASLVGTLNTEAFF. CDR3 nucleotide sequence: TGCGCCAGCCTTGTCGGGACATTGAACACTGAAGCTTTCTTT.